Sequencing of this T cell receptor beta chain was carried out in a study of tumor-infiltrating lymphocytes in primary liver carcinoma (dated by TCRdb to 2016 to 2017). Broadly, across the study: Hepatocellular carcinoma (four) or combined HCC and intrahepatic cholangiocarcinoma (one) was present in the five patients, who were three men and two women aged 30 to 69 years. The five patients had tumors staged T1-T3 N0M0, with maximum diameters ranging from about 4.2 to 11 cm. Agilent mRNA microarray profiling was performed on the roughly 27 tumor region samples to relate TCRbeta repertoire diversity to the local molecular phenotype. TCRbeta repertoire sequencing, expression microarrays and whole-exome sequencing were combined in the study across five regions of each liver tumor, with adjacent normal tissue and blood also included. High reproducibility was observed for the technical replicate repertoires, with mean shared-clone rates roughly 0.92 and correlation coefficients above 0.95. Roughly 3.5 to 7.5 million productive TCRbeta reads were obtained per sample, and no significant difference in read depth was found between tissue types. A total of roughly 35 specimens from 5 patients went through TCRbeta repertoire sequencing, namely 25 tumor regions, 5 adjacent noncancerous liver tissues and 5 peripheral blood samples.

Without any cell sorting, total RNA and DNA were extracted together from around 20-30 mg of bulk tissue using the AllPrep DNA/RNA mini kit. About 5 patients with histopathologically diagnosed primary liver carcinoma underwent surgical resection in China between late 2015 and March 2016. At the time of sampling, the patients were treatment-naive and had chronic HBV infection. Each tumor was sampled at five spatially separated regions: the tumor centre plus the superior, inferior, left-lateral and right-lateral poles. Histological examination found more than 80% viable tumor cells in every tumor sample. Pieces of fresh tumor and adjacent tissue were cut in half, with one half kept in RNAlater at -80 degrees C and the other half sent for histology. Trimming leaves V shorter by 4 bases and J shorter by 12 bases, with the junction holding 3 bases beyond the gene matches. The CDR1 and CDR2 encoded by the germline V gene are SQVTM and ANQGSEA. The CDR3 starts with the cysteine, ends with the phenylalanine, and has 10 residues. Only the CDR3 region is kept as DNA, spanning 30 bases read in frame from base 1.

General findings and caveats noted by the study authors: With just a handful of patients in the study, the authors point out that the findings should be validated in a larger study. The top 250 clones accounted for a significantly greater share of the repertoire in tumors than in blood (p = 0.039). Repertoire overlap was found to be higher between tumor regions (mean about 35%) than between tumor-adjacent (roughly 17%) or tumor-blood (around 15%) pairs, consistent with antigen-driven expansion. Only the TCR beta chain was sequenced, so true repertoire diversity is likely underestimated because unpaired alpha chains were not captured. Only about 8-24% of top clones were present in all five regions of a tumor, suggesting spatial heterogeneity of tumor-infiltrating T cells. Comparison of CD4+ and CD8+ T cell repertoires was precluded by the use of bulk unsorted samples.

In its sample, this clonotype comes out as medium-sized (0.01 to 0.1%). Which antigen it targets is not known. The sample holds no much larger clone one base away, and base qualities are not on file. A constant-region primer and ProtoScript II reverse transcriptase were used to reverse-transcribe TCRbeta-specific cDNA from around 480 ng total RNA. TCRbeta libraries were built with three nested multiplex PCR rounds, a slightly modified ARM-PCR procedure. Multiplex TRBV1-TRBV30 forward primers and a Cbeta reverse primer were used in the first two PCR rounds, each of which was run for approximately 11 cycles. A final 25-cycle PCR with Deep VentR polymerase added sample barcodes and Illumina adapters. Amplicons of 200-500 bp were gel-purified with a QIAquick gel extraction kit before sequencing. TCRbeta amplicons were sequenced on an Illumina HiSeq 2500 with 250-bp paired-end reads. The paper's processing steps were these. Quality trimming of reads was performed with Trimmomatic v0.33, and paired reads were merged with FLASH v1.2.11 so that full CDR3 sequences could be recovered. V, D and J germline segments were assigned to the rearranged TCRbeta sequences using MiGEC v1.2.1b. Clonotype statistics, along with Shannon-Wiener diversity indices, were calculated using VDJtools v1.0.0. To cut down on sampling bias, every analysis after diversity analysis relied on just the 250 most abundant clonotypes from each sample. Through fastp at Q25 and MiXCR, TCRdb rebuilt clones from the public reads, retaining in-frame beta chains. Each record represents a unique CDR3 protein, reported with the most common genes and DNA among its rows. The V and J calls, along with clone size, are taken from TCRdb and not from the paper's own processing. In all, the sample holds 30,000 to 40,000 distinct CDR3 sequences, and over 65% of those were seen once. Of the sample, roughly 15% is held by the ten largest clones.

Recombination linked TRBV29-1 to TRBJ2-1, with 7 bases matching TRBD2. The TCR comes from a man aged 35-49 years with primary liver carcinoma and hepatitis B virus infection. Sequencing was carried out using liver tumor tissue from sampling region 4. The sample's cell subset or site label is to be understood as: tumor region T4, right-lateral pole. The CDR3 protein is CSVGEGGQFF. Read as DNA, the sequence is TGCAGCGTTGGGGAGGGAGGGCAGTTCTTC.